One sample yielded the 2 T cell receptor beta chains listed below, sequenced in a study of blood T cell repertoires in COVID-19. Libraries were prepared by immunoSEQ multiplex PCR; TCRdb keeps only in-frame clonotypes and omits some of them. The sample records about 100,000 clones, roughly nine tenths being singletons. What was sequenced was peripheral blood. Receptor source: a middle-aged man with active COVID-19.

The chain employs TRBV6-6 and TRBJ1-6; D uncertain. The CDR3 loop spans 14 amino acids. Looked up from germline, CDR1 is MNHNY and CDR2 is SVGAGI (reference sequence). V lost 6 bases, J lost 5 bases, and 11 bases lay in between. The CDR3 protein is CASSPEVHNSPLHF. CDR3 in DNA: TGTGCCAGCAGCCCCGAGGTTCATAATTCACCCCTCCACTTT.

This clone was detected a few times. The chain uses TRBV11-2 and TRBJ2-3, with 7 bases aligning to TRBD2. The CDR3 covers 16 residues. J lost 0 bases, V lost 2 bases, and 5 bases had no gene match. Per germline, CDR1 SGHAT and CDR2 FQNNGV. DNA for the CDR3: TGTGCCAGCAGCTTATTTCTTAGCGGGAGCACAGATACGCAGTATTTT. It codes for CASSLFLSGSTDTQYF.